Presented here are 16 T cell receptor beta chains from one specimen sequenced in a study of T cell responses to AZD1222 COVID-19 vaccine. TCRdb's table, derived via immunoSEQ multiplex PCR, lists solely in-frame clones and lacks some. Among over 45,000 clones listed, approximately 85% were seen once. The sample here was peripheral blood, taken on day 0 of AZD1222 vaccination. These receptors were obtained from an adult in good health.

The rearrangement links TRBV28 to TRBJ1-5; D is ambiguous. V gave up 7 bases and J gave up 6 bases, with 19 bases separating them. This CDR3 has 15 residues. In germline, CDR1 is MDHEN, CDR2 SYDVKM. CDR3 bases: TGTGCCAGCACCCGGACTATGGGCACGAGTCAGCCCCAGCATTTT. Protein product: CASTRTMGTSQPQHF. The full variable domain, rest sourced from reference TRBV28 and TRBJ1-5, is DVKVTQSSRYLVKRTGEKVFLECVQDMDHENMFWYRQDPGLGLRLIYFSYDVKMKEKGDIPEGYSVSREKKERFSLILESASTNQTSMYLCASTRTMGTSQPQHFGDGTRLSIL.

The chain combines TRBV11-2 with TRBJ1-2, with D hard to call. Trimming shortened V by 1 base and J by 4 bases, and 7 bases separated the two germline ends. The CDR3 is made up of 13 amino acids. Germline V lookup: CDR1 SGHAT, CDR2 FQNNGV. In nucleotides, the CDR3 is TGTGCCAGCAGCTTAGGTCCTGGCTATGGCTACACCTTC. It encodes CASSLGPGYGYTF.

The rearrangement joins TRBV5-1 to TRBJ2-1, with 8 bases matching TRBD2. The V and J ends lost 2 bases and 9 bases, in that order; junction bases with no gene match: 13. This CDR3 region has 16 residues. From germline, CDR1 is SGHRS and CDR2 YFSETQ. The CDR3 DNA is TGCGCCAGCAGCTTAACTAGCGGCCGAGTCGAGGGTGAGCAGTTCTTC. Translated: CASSLTSGRVEGEQFF.

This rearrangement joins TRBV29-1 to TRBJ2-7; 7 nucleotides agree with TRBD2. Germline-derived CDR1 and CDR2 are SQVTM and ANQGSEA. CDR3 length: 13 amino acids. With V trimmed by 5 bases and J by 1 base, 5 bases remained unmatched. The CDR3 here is CSVSREGSYEQYF. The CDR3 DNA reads TGCAGCGTTTCGAGGGAGGGTTCCTACGAGCAGTACTTC.

The CDR3 loop is CASSSGGRGDAFF. Written as DNA, the CDR3 is TGTGCCAGCAGTTCGGGGGGGCGCGGAGACGCTTTCTTT. This chain connects TRBV28 to TRBJ1-1; D is perhaps TRBD1 (6 bases). V was shortened by 4 bases and J by 11 bases, with 17 bases between the two germline ends. There are 13 residues in the CDR3. Germline CDR1 MDHEN, CDR2 SYDVKM.

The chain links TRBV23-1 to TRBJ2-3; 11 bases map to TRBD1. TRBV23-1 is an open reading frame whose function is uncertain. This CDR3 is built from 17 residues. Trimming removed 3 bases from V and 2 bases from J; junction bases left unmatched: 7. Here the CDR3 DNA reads TGCGCCAGCAGTCATCCCGGGACAGGGGGGCACACAGATACGCAGTATTTT. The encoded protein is CASSHPGTGGHTDTQYF.

CDR3: CASSERGDGAGYTF. The CDR3 coding sequence is TGTGCCAGCAGTGAAAGGGGGGACGGCGCTGGCTACACCTTC. V is TRBV2 and J is TRBJ1-2, with D maybe TRBD1 (6 bases). In germline, CDR1 is SNHLY, CDR2 FYNNEI. Trimming left V 2 bases short and J 7 bases short, with 14 bases between. CDR3 length: 14 residues.

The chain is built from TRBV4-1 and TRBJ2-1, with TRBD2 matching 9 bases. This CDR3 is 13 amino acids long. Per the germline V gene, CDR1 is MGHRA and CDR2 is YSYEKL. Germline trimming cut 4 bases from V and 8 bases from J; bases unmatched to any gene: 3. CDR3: CASSRVAGDEQFF. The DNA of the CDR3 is TGCGCCAGCAGCCGAGTAGCGGGGGATGAGCAGTTCTTC.

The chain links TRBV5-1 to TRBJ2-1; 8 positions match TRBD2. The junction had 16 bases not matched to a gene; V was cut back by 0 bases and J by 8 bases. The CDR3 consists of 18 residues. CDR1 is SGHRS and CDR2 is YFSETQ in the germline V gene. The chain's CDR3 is CASSLEGSSGSTLDEQFF. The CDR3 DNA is TGCGCCAGCAGCTTGGAGGGGTCTAGCGGGTCCACCCTTGATGAGCAGTTCTTC.

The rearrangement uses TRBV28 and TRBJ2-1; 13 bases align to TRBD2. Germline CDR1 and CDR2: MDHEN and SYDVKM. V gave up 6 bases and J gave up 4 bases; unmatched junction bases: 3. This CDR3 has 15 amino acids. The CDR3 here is CASRLTSGGYNEQFF. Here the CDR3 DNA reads TGTGCCAGCAGACTGACTAGCGGGGGGTACAATGAGCAGTTCTTC.

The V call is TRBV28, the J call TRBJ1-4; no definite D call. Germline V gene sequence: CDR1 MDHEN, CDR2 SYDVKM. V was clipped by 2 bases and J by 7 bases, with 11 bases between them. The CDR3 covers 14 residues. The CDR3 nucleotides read TGTGCCAGCAGTTTAGGCAGGCTTAGTGAAAAACTGTTTTTT. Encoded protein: CASSLGRLSEKLFF. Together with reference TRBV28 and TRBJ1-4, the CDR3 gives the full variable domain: DVKVTQSSRYLVKRTGEKVFLECVQDMDHENMFWYRQDPGLGLRLIYFSYDVKMKEKGDIPEGYSVSREKKERFSLILESASTNQTSMYLCASSLGRLSEKLFFGSGTQLSVL.

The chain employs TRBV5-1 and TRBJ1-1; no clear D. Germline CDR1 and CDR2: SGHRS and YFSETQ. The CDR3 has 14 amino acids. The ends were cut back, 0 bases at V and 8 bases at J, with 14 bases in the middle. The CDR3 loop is CASSLEGRTLEAFF. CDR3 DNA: TGCGCCAGCAGCTTGGAAGGACGGACTTTAGAAGCTTTCTTT.

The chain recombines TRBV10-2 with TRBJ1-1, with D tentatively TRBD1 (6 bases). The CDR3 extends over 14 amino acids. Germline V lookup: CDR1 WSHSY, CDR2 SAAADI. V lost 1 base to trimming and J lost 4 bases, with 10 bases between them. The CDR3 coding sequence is TGCGCCAGCAGTGAGTACAGGGAGAGCACTGAAGCTTTCTTT. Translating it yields CASSEYRESTEAFF.

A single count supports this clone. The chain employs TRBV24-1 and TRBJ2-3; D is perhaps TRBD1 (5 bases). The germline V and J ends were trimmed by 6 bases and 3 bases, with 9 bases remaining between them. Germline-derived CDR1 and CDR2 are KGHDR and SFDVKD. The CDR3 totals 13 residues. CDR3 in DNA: TGTGCCACCAGTTTACCAGGGACAGATACGCAGTATTTT. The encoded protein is CATSLPGTDTQYF.

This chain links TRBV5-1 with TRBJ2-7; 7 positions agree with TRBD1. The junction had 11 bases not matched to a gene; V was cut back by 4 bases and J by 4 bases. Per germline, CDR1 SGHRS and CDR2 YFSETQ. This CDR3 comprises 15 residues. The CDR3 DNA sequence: TGCGCCAGCAGCGTCGACACCGGGACAGTATACGAGCAGTACTTC. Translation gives CASSVDTGTVYEQYF.

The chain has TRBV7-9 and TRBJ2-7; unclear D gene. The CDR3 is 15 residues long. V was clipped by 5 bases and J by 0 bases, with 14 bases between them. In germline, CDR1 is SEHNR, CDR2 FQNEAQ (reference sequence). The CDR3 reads CASSPRRESSYEQYF. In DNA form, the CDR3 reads TGTGCCAGCAGCCCTCGAAGAGAAAGCTCCTACGAGCAGTACTTC.